This T cell receptor (beta chain) was recovered during a study of OX40 agonist ivuxolimab in advanced cancers. Collection of blood occurred at baseline, at cycle 4 day 1, and at cycle 7 day 1. This CDR3 contains 14 residues. Germline trimming cut 4 bases from V and 6 bases from J; bases unmatched to any gene: 9. The germline V gene has CDR1 SGHTS and CDR2 YDEGEE. Here immunoSEQ multiplex PCR was the method, and the copy in TCRdb shows in-frame clones only, minus some. This table has tens of thousands of clones, roughly nine tenths appearing once. The receptor comes from an adult with an advanced solid tumor such as melanoma, head and neck, liver or kidney cancer. This rearrangement joins TRBV5-8 to TRBJ1-2, with 7 bases lining up with TRBD1. The sequences come from CD4+ or CD8+ T cells sorted from blood, collected in a trial of the OX40 agonist ivuxolimab. The CDR3 protein is CASSLGGDWNGYTF. The CDR3 region has the DNA TGTGCCAGCAGCCTAGGGGGCGACTGGAATGGCTACACCTTC.